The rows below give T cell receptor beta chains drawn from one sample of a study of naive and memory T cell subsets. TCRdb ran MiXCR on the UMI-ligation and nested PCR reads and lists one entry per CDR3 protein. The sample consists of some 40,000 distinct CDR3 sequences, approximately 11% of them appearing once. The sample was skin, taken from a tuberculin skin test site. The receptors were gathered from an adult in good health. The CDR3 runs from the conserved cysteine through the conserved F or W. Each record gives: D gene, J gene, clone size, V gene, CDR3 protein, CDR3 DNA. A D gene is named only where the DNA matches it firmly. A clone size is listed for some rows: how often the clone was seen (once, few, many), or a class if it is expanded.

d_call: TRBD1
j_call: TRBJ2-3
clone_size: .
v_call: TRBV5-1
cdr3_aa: CASSPGQPGDTQYF
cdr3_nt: TGCGCCAGCAGCCCGGGACAGCCAGGAGATACGCAGTATTTT

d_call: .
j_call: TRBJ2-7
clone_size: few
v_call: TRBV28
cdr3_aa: CASSTPTAGAQDEQYF
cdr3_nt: TGTGCCAGCAGTACACCTACGGCGGGGGCACAGGACGAGCAGTACTTC

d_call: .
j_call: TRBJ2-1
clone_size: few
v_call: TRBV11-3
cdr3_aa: CASSLPGASSYNEQFF
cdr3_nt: TGTGCCAGCAGCCTCCCCGGGGCGAGCTCCTACAATGAGCAGTTCTTC

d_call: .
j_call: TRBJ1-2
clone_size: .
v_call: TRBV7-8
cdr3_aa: CASSIILGATGYTF
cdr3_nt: TGTGCCAGCAGTATTATATTGGGGGCTACTGGCTACACCTTC

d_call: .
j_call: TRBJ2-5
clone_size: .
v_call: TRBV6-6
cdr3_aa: CASTSRGGETQYF
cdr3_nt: TGTGCCAGCACCTCCCGGGGAGGAGAGACCCAGTACTTC

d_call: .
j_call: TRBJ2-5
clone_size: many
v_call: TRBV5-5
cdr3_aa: CASSLSGTLLYF
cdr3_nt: TGTGCCAGCAGCTTGTCGGGGACTCTCCTGTACTTC

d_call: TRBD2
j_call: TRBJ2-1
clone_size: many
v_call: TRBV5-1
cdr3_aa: CASSHLTSGSPRAYNEQFF
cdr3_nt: TGCGCCAGCAGCCATTTGACTAGCGGGAGCCCCCGAGCCTACAATGAGCAGTTCTTC

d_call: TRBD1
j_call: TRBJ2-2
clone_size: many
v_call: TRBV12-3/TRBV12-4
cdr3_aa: CASSQSRDSNTGELFF
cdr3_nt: TGTGCCAGCAGCCAGAGCCGGGACAGCAACACCGGGGAGCTGTTTTTT

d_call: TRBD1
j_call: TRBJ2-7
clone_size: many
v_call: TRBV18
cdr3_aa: CASSPGQGDYEQYF
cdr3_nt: TGTGCCAGCTCACCTGGACAGGGAGACTACGAGCAGTACTTC

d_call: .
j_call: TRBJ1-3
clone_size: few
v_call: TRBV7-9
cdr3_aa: CASSLVWGPGNTIYF
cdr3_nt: TGTGCCAGCAGCTTAGTTTGGGGGCCTGGAAACACCATATATTTT

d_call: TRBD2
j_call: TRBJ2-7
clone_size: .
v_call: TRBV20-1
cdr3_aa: CSAVESSGGYEQYF
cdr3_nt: TGCAGTGCGGTAGAGTCTAGCGGGGGCTACGAGCAGTACTTC

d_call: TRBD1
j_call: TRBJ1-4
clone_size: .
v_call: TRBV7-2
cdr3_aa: CASSRQTGGSEKLFF
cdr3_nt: TGTGCCAGCAGTCGTCAGACAGGGGGGAGTGAAAAACTGTTTTTT

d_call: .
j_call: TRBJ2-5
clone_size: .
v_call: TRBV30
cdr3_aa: CAWSAREPETQYF
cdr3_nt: TGTGCCTGGAGTGCCAGGGAGCCGGAGACCCAGTACTTC

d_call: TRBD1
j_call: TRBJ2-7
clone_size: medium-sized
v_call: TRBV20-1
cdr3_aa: CSARNRDSPYEQYF
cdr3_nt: TGCAGTGCTAGAAACCGGGACAGTCCCTACGAGCAGTACTTC

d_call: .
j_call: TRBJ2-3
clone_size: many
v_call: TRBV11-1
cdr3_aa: CASSLAGGITDTQYF
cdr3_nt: TGTGCCAGCAGCTTAGCGGGAGGAATCACAGATACGCAGTATTTT

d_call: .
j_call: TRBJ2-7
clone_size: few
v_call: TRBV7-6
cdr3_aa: CASSLVGGSSIYEQYF
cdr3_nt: TGTGCCAGCAGCTTAGTTGGGGGGTCGAGCATCTACGAGCAGTACTTC

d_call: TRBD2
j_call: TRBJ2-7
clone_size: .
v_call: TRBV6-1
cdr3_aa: CASSLELAGYYEQYF
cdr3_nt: TGTGCCAGCAGTCTAGAACTAGCGGGATACTACGAGCAGTACTTC

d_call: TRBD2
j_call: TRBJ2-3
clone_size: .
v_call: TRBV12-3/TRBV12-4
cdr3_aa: CASSSGSGGSDTQYF
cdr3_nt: TGTGCCAGCAGCTCGGGTAGCGGGGGCTCAGATACGCAGTATTTT

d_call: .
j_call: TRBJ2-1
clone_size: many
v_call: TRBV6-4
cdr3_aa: CASSQLGQRSSYNEQFF
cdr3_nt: TGTGCCAGCAGCCAACTAGGACAGAGGAGCTCCTACAATGAGCAGTTCTTC

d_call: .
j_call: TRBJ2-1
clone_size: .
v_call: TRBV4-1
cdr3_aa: CASSIWVHFSSYNEQFF
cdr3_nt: TGCGCCAGCAGCATATGGGTCCACTTCAGCTCCTACAATGAGCAGTTCTTC

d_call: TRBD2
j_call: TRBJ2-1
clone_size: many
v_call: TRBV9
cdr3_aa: CASSVGLAGVEDSYNEQFF
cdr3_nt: TGTGCCAGCAGCGTAGGTCTAGCGGGAGTGGAGGATTCCTACAATGAGCAGTTCTTC

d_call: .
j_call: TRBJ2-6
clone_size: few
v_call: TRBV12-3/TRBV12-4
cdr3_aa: CASSLLRHAGANVLTF
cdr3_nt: TGTGCCAGCAGTTTATTGAGGCACGCTGGGGCCAACGTCCTGACTTTC

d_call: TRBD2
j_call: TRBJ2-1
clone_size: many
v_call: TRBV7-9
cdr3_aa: CASSKLAGRTYNEQFF
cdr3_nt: TGTGCCAGCAGCAAACTAGCGGGTAGGACCTACAATGAGCAGTTCTTC

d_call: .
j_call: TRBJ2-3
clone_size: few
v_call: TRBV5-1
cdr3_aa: CASSLARGQGDTQYF
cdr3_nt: TGCGCCAGCAGCTTGGCCCGCGGGCAGGGAGATACGCAGTATTTT

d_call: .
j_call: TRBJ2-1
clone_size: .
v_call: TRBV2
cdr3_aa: CASRLRADEYNEQFF
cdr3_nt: TGTGCCAGCAGGCTCCGGGCCGATGAATACAATGAGCAGTTCTTC

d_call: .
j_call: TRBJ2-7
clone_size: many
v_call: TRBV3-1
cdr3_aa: CASSGLDSNEQYF
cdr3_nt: TGTGCCAGCTCGGGGCTGGACTCGAACGAGCAGTACTTC

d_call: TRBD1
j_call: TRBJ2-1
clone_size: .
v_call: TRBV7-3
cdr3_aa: CASSQRDRDAQFF
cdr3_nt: TGTGCCAGCAGCCAGAGGGACAGGGACGCTCAGTTCTTC

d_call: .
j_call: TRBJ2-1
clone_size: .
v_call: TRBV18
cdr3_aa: CASSPIPGPSYNEQFF
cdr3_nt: TGTGCCAGCTCACCAATTCCGGGGCCGTCCTACAATGAGCAGTTCTTC

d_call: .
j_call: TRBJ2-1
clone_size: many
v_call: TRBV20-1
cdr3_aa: CSASGQGPGNEQFF
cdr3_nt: TGCAGTGCCAGTGGGCAGGGTCCTGGGAATGAGCAGTTCTTC

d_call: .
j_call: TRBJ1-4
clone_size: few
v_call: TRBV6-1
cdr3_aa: CASSEGTQRNEKLFF
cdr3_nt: TGTGCCAGCAGTGAAGGAACGCAAAGAAATGAAAAACTGTTTTTT

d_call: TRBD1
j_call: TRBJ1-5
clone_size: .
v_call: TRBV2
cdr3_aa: CASNTDRGYNQPQHF
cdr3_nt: TGTGCCAGCAACACGGACAGGGGGTACAATCAGCCCCAGCATTTT

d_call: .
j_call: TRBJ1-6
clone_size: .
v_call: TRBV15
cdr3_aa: CATSRDQDSPLHF
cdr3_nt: TGTGCCACCAGCAGAGATCAAGATTCACCCCTCCACTTT

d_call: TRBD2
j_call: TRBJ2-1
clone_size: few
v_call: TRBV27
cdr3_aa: CASSPDTGGAGYEQFF
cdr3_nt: TGTGCCAGCAGTCCAGACACGGGAGGGGCAGGCTATGAGCAGTTCTTC

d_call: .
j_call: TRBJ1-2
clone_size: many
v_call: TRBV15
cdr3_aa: CATSRTGTLSYGYTF
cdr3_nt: TGTGCCACCAGCAGAACCGGGACCCTTTCATATGGCTACACCTTC

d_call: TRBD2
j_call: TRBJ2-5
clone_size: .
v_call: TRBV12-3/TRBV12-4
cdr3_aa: CASSFGGAQETQYF
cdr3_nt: TGTGCCAGCAGTTTCGGGGGGGCCCAAGAGACCCAGTACTTC

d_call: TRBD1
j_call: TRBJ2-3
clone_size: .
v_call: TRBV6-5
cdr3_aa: CASSYFRAGTAVPADTQYF
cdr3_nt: TGTGCCAGCAGTTACTTCCGAGCAGGGACAGCCGTTCCCGCAGATACGCAGTATTTT

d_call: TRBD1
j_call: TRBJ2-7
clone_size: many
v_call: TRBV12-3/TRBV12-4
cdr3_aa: CASSWTGGTFEQYF
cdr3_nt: TGTGCCAGCAGCTGGACAGGGGGGACTTTCGAGCAGTACTTC

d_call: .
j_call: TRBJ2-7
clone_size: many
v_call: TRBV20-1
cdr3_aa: CSARTHTYEQYF
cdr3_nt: TGCAGTGCTAGGACTCACACCTACGAGCAGTACTTC

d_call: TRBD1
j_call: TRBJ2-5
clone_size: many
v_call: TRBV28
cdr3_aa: CASSLDLGTAHETQYF
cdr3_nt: TGTGCCAGCAGCTTAGACTTAGGGACAGCTCACGAGACCCAGTACTTC

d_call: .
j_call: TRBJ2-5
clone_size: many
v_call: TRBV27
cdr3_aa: CASSFINSLKETQYF
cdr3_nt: TGTGCCAGCAGTTTTATAAACAGCCTAAAAGAGACCCAGTACTTC

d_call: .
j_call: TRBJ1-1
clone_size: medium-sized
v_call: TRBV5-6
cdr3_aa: CASSLARNTEAFF
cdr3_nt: TGTGCCAGCAGCTTGGCTCGGAACACTGAAGCTTTCTTT

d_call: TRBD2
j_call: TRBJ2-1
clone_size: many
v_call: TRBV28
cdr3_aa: CASSSLGGRNHNEQFF
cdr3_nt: TGTGCCAGCAGCTCCCTTGGCGGGAGGAACCACAATGAGCAGTTCTTC

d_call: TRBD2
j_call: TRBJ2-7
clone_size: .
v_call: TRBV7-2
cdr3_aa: CASSLALAGAPTSRVSREQYF
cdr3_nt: TGTGCCAGCAGCTTAGCGCTAGCGGGAGCTCCTACATCAAGAGTCAGCAGGGAGCAGTACTTC

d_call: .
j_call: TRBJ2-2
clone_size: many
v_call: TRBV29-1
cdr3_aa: CSVGEYTGELFF
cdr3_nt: TGCAGCGTTGGTGAATACACCGGGGAGCTGTTTTTT

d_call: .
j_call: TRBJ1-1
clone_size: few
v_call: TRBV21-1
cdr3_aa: CASSTHDFRRALGRTEAFF
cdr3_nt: TGTGCCAGCAGCACTCACGACTTCAGGAGGGCTTTGGGTAGGACTGAAGCTTTCTTT

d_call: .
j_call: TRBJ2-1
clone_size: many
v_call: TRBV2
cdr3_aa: CASSTRDQGMQFF
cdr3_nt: TGTGCCAGCAGTACCCGGGACCAGGGTATGCAGTTCTTC

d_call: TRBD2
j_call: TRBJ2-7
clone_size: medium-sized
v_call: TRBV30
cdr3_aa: CAWSGTSGRAVPYEQYF
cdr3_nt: TGTGCCTGGTCCGGGACTAGCGGGAGGGCAGTCCCCTACGAGCAGTACTTC

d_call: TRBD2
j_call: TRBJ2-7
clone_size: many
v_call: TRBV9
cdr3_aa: CASSVDSGGEEQYF
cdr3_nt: TGTGCCAGCAGCGTAGATAGCGGGGGTGAAGAGCAGTACTTC

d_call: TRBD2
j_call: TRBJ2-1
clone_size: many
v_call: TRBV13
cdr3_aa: CASSLGVGSGIYNEQFF
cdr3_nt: TGTGCCAGCAGCTTAGGCGTAGGTAGCGGGATATACAATGAGCAGTTCTTC

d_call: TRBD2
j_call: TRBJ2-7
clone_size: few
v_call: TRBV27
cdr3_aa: CASSSGLGGYEQYF
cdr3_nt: TGTGCCAGCAGTTCGGGACTAGGGGGCTACGAGCAGTACTTC

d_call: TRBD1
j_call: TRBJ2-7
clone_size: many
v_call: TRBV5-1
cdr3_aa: CASGRDRVRYEQYF
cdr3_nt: TGCGCCAGCGGCCGGGACAGGGTAAGATACGAGCAGTACTTC

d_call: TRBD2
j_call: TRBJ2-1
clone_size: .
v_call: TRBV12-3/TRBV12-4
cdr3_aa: CASSFGSGRVSYNEQFF
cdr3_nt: TGTGCCAGCAGTTTTGGTAGCGGGAGAGTATCCTACAATGAGCAGTTCTTC

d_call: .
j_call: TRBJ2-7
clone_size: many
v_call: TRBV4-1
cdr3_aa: CASSQDGPTEQYF
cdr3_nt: TGCGCCAGCAGCCAAGATGGACCTACGGAGCAGTACTTC

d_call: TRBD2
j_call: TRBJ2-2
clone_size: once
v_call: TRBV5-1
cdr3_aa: CASSPATSLSTGELFF
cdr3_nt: TGCGCCAGCAGCCCTGCGACTAGCCTCTCCACCGGGGAGCTGTTTTTT